The rows below give T cell receptor beta chains drawn from one sample of a study of blood T cell repertoires in COVID-19. The assay was immunoSEQ multiplex PCR, and TCRdb's table has in-frame clones only and misses some. The sample consists of 90,000 to 100,000 clones, 80% to 85% of them appearing once. Sequences were obtained from peripheral blood. Receptors were obtained from a man aged 55 to 70 with acute or convalescent COVID-19. CDR3s include the opening cysteine and the closing phenylalanine or tryptophan. D genes are given only for firm matches. The listing skips clone size in some rows; elsewhere it reads once, few, many or a size class.

cdr3_length	d_call	clone_size	v_call	j_call	cdr3_aa	cdr3_nt
13	-	-	TRBV29-1	TRBJ2-7	CSVELGRGYEQYF	TGCAGCGTTGAACTTGGCAGGGGCTACGAGCAGTACTTC
16	TRBD2	once	TRBV5-1	TRBJ2-3	CASSLELAGGTDTQYF	TGCGCCAGCAGCTTGGAGCTCGCGGGGGGCACAGATACGCAGTATTTT
16	TRBD1	-	TRBV7-6	TRBJ2-6	CASSSYRGRGANVLTF	TGTGCCAGCAGCTCCTACAGGGGGCGAGGGGCCAACGTCCTGACTTTC
16	TRBD2	-	TRBV5-1	TRBJ2-1	CASSQTLAGGGGEQFF	TGCGCCAGCAGCCAGACACTAGCGGGGGGAGGCGGTGAGCAGTTCTTC
12	TRBD1	-	TRBV29-1	TRBJ1-6	CSAGTVNSPLHF	TGCAGCGCTGGGACAGTAAATTCACCCCTCCACTTT
18	TRBD2	-	TRBV10-3	TRBJ2-3	CAISDGLAGGVGTDTQYF	TGTGCCATCAGTGATGGTCTAGCGGGGGGTGTGGGCACAGATACGCAGTATTTT
16	TRBD1	-	TRBV6-2/TRBV6-3	TRBJ2-1	CASSYFQGASDNEQFF	TGTGCCAGCAGTTACTTCCAGGGGGCCTCCGACAATGAGCAGTTCTTC
16	-	-	TRBV9	TRBJ2-3	CASSVEGRAPTDTQYF	TGTGCCAGCAGCGTAGAAGGGCGGGCGCCTACAGATACGCAGTATTTT
13	-	-	TRBV29-1	TRBJ1-1	CSVGVRGGTEAFF	TGCAGCGTTGGGGTAAGGGGAGGCACTGAAGCTTTCTTT
15	-	-	TRBV11-2	TRBJ1-2	CASSPSGAPIYGYTF	TGTGCCAGCAGCCCCTCGGGAGCCCCGATCTATGGCTACACCTTC
13	-	-	TRBV5-1	TRBJ1-1	CASFGGRNTEAFF	TGCGCCAGCTTCGGGGGGCGGAACACTGAAGCTTTCTTT
15	TRBD1	-	TRBV11-2	TRBJ1-1	CASSLLQGVNTEAFF	TGTGCCAGCAGCTTACTCCAGGGGGTGAACACTGAAGCTTTCTTT
14	TRBD1	-	TRBV24-1	TRBJ1-2	CATSDTGQGPSYTF	TGTGCCACCAGTGACACCGGACAGGGTCCCTCCTACACCTTC
13	TRBD1	-	TRBV9	TRBJ1-2	CASSPGQGSGYTF	TGTGCCAGCAGCCCAGGACAGGGGTCTGGCTACACCTTC
14	TRBD1	-	TRBV6-6	TRBJ1-2	CASRPTGQGYGYTF	TGTGCCAGCAGACCGACGGGACAGGGATACGGCTACACCTTC
15	TRBD1	-	TRBV19	TRBJ2-7	CASRDPGQGSPEQYF	TGTGCCAGTAGGGACCCGGGACAGGGATCACCCGAGCAGTACTTC
13	-	-	TRBV7-9	TRBJ2-5	CASSVTGSETQYF	TGTGCCAGCAGCGTTACAGGGAGCGAGACCCAGTACTTC
15	TRBD1	-	TRBV29-1	TRBJ1-2	CSVGIGQGATYGYTF	TGCAGCGTCGGGATAGGACAGGGGGCGACCTATGGCTACACCTTC
11	-	-	TRBV29-1	TRBJ1-1	CSGRENTEAFF	TGCAGCGGACGGGAAAACACTGAAGCTTTCTTT
13	-	few	TRBV6-5	TRBJ2-1	CASSSGNYNEQFF	TGTGCCAGCAGTTCGGGGAACTACAATGAGCAGTTCTTC
13	-	-	TRBV27	TRBJ2-7	CASSGVRPYEQYF	TGTGCCAGCTCGGGGGTAAGGCCCTACGAGCAGTACTTC
13	-	-	TRBV19	TRBJ1-3	CASTGGSGNTIYF	TGTGCCAGTACTGGAGGCTCTGGAAACACCATATATTTT
13	TRBD1	-	TRBV20-1	TRBJ2-7	CSASGRGQYEQYF	TGCAGTGCTAGTGGCAGGGGGCAATACGAGCAGTACTTC
14	-	once	TRBV7-9	TRBJ1-4	CASSLRAGNEKLFF	TGTGCCAGCAGCTTACGCGCCGGTAATGAAAAACTGTTTTTT
14	-	once	TRBV5-4	TRBJ2-1	CASSFLSLYNEQFF	TGTGCCAGCAGCTTTTTGAGTTTATACAATGAGCAGTTCTTC
17	-	-	TRBV11-2	TRBJ2-3	CASSLEPGGRYTDTQYF	TGTGCCAGCAGCTTGGAGCCCGGGGGGCGATACACAGATACGCAGTATTTT
13	TRBD1	-	TRBV3-1/TRBV3-2	TRBJ1-2	CASSPGGRYGYTF	TGTGCCAGCAGCCCAGGGGGGCGCTATGGCTACACCTTC
14	TRBD1	-	TRBV30	TRBJ1-5	CAWDRDRGGQPQHF	TGTGCCTGGGACCGGGACAGGGGGGGTCAGCCCCAGCATTTT
17	-	few	TRBV6-1	TRBJ1-6	CASSEGGTYTMNSPLHF	TGTGCCAGCAGTGAAGGAGGGACATACACTATGAATTCACCCCTCCACTTT
14	TRBD1	once	TRBV5-5	TRBJ1-6	CASSFRQGGSPLHF	TGTGCCAGCAGCTTTAGGCAGGGGGGTTCACCCCTCCACTTT